Below are 23 T cell receptor beta chains sequenced from a single sample in a study of blood T cell repertoires in COVID-19. Assay used: immunoSEQ multiplex PCR; TCRdb lists only in-frame clones, some missing. The data hold under 250,000 clones, with 86% observed a single time. The sequencing sample was made of peripheral blood. These receptors were collected from a woman aged 55-69 years who had recovered from COVID-19.

The chain employs TRBV10-3 and TRBJ2-1, with 8 positions matching TRBD2. The J segment lost 7 bases and the V segment lost 11 bases, leaving 10 bases of the junction unmatched. CDR1 is ENHRY and CDR2 is SYGVKD in the germline V gene. This CDR3 comprises 13 residues. For the CDR3, the DNA is TGTGCCCTCTCTGCGGGGGGTATAAATGAGCAGTTCTTC. Amino acid sequence: CALSAGGINEQFF.

The chain couples TRBV4-2 to TRBJ2-7; 7 nucleotides agree with TRBD2. With V trimmed by 2 bases and J by 0 bases, 10 bases remained unmatched. The CDR3 runs to 17 residues. CDR1 is LGHNA, CDR2 YNFKEQ, per germline. The CDR3 region has the DNA TGTGCCAGCAGCCAAACCCCAGGGCGGGGGTTCTCCTACGAGCAGTACTTC. This sequence encodes CASSQTPGRGFSYEQYF.

The gene calls are TRBV7-2 and TRBJ1-6; D is unclear. With 5 bases removed from V and 0 bases from J, the gap between germline ends came to 8 bases. The CDR3 contains 15 residues. The germline CDR1 and CDR2 sequences are SGHTA and FQGNSA. In DNA form, the CDR3 reads TGTGCCAGCAGCGCGAGTAACTCCTATAATTCACCCCTCCACTTT. This translates into CASSASNSYNSPLHF.

The chain joins TRBV6-4 to TRBJ2-3, with a possible D match to TRBD2 (6 bases). CDR1 is MRHNA and CDR2 is SNTAGT in the germline V gene. The CDR3 totals 14 residues. Trimming stripped 0 bases from V and 3 bases from J, with 7 bases between. The CDR3 is CASSDSGGTDTQYF. The CDR3 region has the DNA TGTGCCAGCAGTGACTCGGGGGGAACAGATACGCAGTATTTT.

The V call is TRBV6-6, the J call TRBJ1-6, with D possibly matching TRBD1 (5 bases). The germline gives CDR1 MNHNY, CDR2 SVGAGI (reference sequence). CDR3 length equals 12 residues. V was pared by 8 bases and J by 5 bases, with 7 bases between. CDR3 bases: TGTGCCAGCTCCAGGGATAATTCACCCCTCCACTTT. It is translated as CASSRDNSPLHF.

The rearrangement joins TRBV3-1 (or the pseudogene TRBV3-2) to TRBJ1-5; D remains unclear. Germline V gives CDR1 LGHDT, CDR2 YNNKEL (reference sequence). Trimming shortened V by 0 bases and J by 7 bases, and 19 bases separated the two germline ends. The CDR3 extends over 17 amino acids. The CDR3 DNA reads as TGTGCCAGCAGCCAAGAAGCGCTCGTCGACGAGGGACAGCCCCAGCATTTT. Translated: CASSQEALVDEGQPQHF.

The chain is built from TRBV28 and TRBJ2-6, with 7 nucleotides matching TRBD2. CDR1 is MDHEN and CDR2 is SYDVKM in the germline V gene. The CDR3 totals 19 residues. Unmatched junction bases numbered 18, after V lost 6 bases and J lost 4 bases. The CDR3 spells CASRTPGTTSPGGANVLTF. CDR3 nucleotide sequence: TGTGCCAGCAGGACGCCCGGGACTACTTCCCCGGGGGGGGCCAACGTCCTGACTTTC.

V and J are TRBV7-3 and TRBJ2-5; 9 bases align to TRBD1. Trimming took 5 bases from V and 4 from J; bases not matched to a gene: 8. Germline V CDR1 and CDR2: SGHTA, FQGTGA. This CDR3 is built from 15 residues. The DNA of the CDR3 is TGTGCCAGCAGCCGAGGACAGGGGTTAGGAGAGACCCAGTACTTC. This translates into CASSRGQGLGETQYF.

The rearrangement joins TRBV18 to TRBJ1-4; 7 nucleotides agree with TRBD1. Germline values: CDR1 KGHSH, CDR2 LQKENI. The V and J ends lost 1 base and 8 bases, in that order; junction bases with no gene match: 7. The CDR3 is made up of 15 amino acids. Written as DNA, the CDR3 is TGTGCCAGCTCACCACGTGGGACAGACGCCGAAAAACTGTTTTTT. Amino acid sequence: CASSPRGTDAEKLFF.

J is TRBJ2-5 and V is TRBV3-1 (or the pseudogene TRBV3-2); TRBD2 agrees at 7 bases. This CDR3 contains 15 residues. The V and J ends lost 3 bases and 5 bases, in that order; junction bases with no gene match: 9. Germline V gene lookup returns CDR1 LGHDT and CDR2 YNNKEL (reference sequence). Here the CDR3 DNA reads TGTGCCAGCAGCCAGCTCGGACTAGGAATTGAGACCCAGTACTTC. Encoded protein: CASSQLGLGIETQYF.

This chain links TRBV9 with TRBJ1-1, with 11 nucleotides matching TRBD1. Looked up from germline, CDR1 is SGDLS and CDR2 is YYNGEE. CDR3 length: 15 residues. The trim removed 1 base at V and 5 bases at J, leaving 4 bases unmatched. CDR3 sequence reads: CASSVMGQGGTEAFF. In DNA form, the CDR3 reads TGTGCCAGCAGCGTAATGGGACAGGGGGGAACTGAAGCTTTCTTT.

The genes are TRBV5-1 and TRBJ2-5; 7 positions match TRBD1. The ends lost 4 bases at V and 5 bases at J; junction bases unmatched: 5. Looked up from germline, CDR1 is SGHRS and CDR2 is YFSETQ. The CDR3 totals 13 residues. CDR3 sequence (DNA): TGCGCCAGCAGCCGGGGACAGCAGGAGACCCAGTACTTC. The encoded protein is CASSRGQQETQYF.

The chain links TRBV6-5 to TRBJ1-1, with 8 bases lining up with TRBD1. Germline loops: CDR1 MNHEY, CDR2 SVGAGI. Losses at the gene ends were 6 bases for V and 7 bases for J; bases not matched to a gene: 10. The CDR3 spans 14 residues. CDR3 loop: CASSRTTGENEAFF. CDR3 nucleotides: TGTGCCAGCAGCAGGACGACAGGGGAAAATGAAGCTTTCTTT.

The chain links TRBV3-1 (or the pseudogene TRBV3-2) to TRBJ2-5; 8 bases line up with TRBD1. Trimming took 3 bases from V and 6 from J; bases not matched to a gene: 9. This CDR3 contains 15 residues. Germline assignment: CDR1 LGHDT and CDR2 YNNKEL (reference sequence). Here the CDR3 reads CASSHWEQGGKTQYF. The CDR3 nucleotides read TGTGCCAGCAGCCATTGGGAACAGGGGGGAAAGACCCAGTACTTC.

J is TRBJ2-2 and V is TRBV3-1 (or the pseudogene TRBV3-2), with 9 bases lining up with TRBD1. The germline CDR1 and CDR2 sequences are LGHDT and YNNKEL (reference sequence). V dropped 4 bases and J dropped 1; count of bases not matched to a gene: 7. The CDR3 covers 17 residues. CDR3 DNA: TGTGCCAGCAGCCCAAGGCTGGACAGGGGGAACACCGGGGAGCTGTTTTTT. It translates to CASSPRLDRGNTGELFF.

This clone was observed a handful of times. Here the CDR3 DNA reads TGCGCCAGCAGCTTGATCGGACTAGCGGGCACCGGGGAGCTGTTTTTT. This gives the protein CASSLIGLAGTGELFF. The chain has TRBV5-1 and TRBJ2-2; 11 bases line up with TRBD2. V was clipped by 1 base and J by 4 bases; unmatched bases: 3. The CDR3 covers 16 residues. Germline V CDR1 and CDR2: SGHRS, YFSETQ.

As DNA, the CDR3 is TGTGCCAGCTCAGGTCAGCGGGCGACGAGAGCTTTCTTT. This translates into CASSGQRATRAFF. The chain carries TRBV18 and TRBJ1-1; D uncertain. V gave up 5 bases and J gave up 10 bases, with 17 bases separating them. The germline V gene encodes CDR1 KGHSH and CDR2 LQKENI. CDR3 length equals 13 residues.

The chain couples TRBV5-4 to TRBJ2-7; D might be TRBD2 (6 bases). V was shortened by 4 bases and J by 6 bases, with 11 bases between the two germline ends. CDR1 and CDR2 from the germline V gene are SGHNT and YYREEE (reference sequence). This CDR3 has 12 amino acids. CDR3 amino acids: CASSRLATEQYF. The CDR3 DNA reads as TGTGCCAGCAGCCGGCTAGCGACCGAGCAGTACTTC.

V is TRBV28 and J is TRBJ2-7, with D maybe TRBD2 (5 bases). Trimming shortened V by 7 bases and J by 5 bases, and 18 bases separated the two germline ends. Germline-derived CDR1 and CDR2 are MDHEN and SYDVKM. This CDR3 comprises 14 residues. DNA for the CDR3: TGTGCCAGCACCCCACCGGAGGTGAGGAACGAGCAGTACTTC. This gives the protein CASTPPEVRNEQYF.

This chain uses TRBV14 with TRBJ2-1; no clear D. CDR3 length: 16 amino acids. Between the trimmed V and J ends, which lost 3 bases and 5 bases, there was a span of 17 bases. The germline V gene encodes CDR1 SGHDN and CDR2 FVKESK. The CDR3 nucleotides are TGTGCCAGCAGCCAGAGTGAGAACCTCCCCGACAATGAGCAGTTCTTC. Translating it yields CASSQSENLPDNEQFF.

This clone came up a few times. V is TRBV5-6 and J is TRBJ2-7; the D gene is possibly TRBD1 (6 bases). Germline V gene sequence: CDR1 SGHDT, CDR2 YYEEEE. V lost 0 bases and J 11 bases, leaving 27 bases between the germline ends. There are 17 residues in the CDR3. The chain's CDR3 is CASSLVTGSTSLVSKYF. CDR3 DNA sequence: TGTGCCAGCAGCTTGGTTACAGGGAGTACCTCCCTGGTGTCTAAGTACTTC.

This clone was observed once. This sequence joins TRBV6-5 and TRBJ1-5; possible D gene TRBD1, 5 bases. V was cut by 6 bases and J by 4 bases, with 16 bases left in between. Per germline, CDR1 MNHEY and CDR2 SVGAGI. The CDR3 runs 15 residues. CDR3 DNA sequence: TGTGCCAGCAGCCGGGGGACGGCTCGTAATCAGCCCCAGCATTTT. Its protein product is CASSRGTARNQPQHF.

The chain couples TRBV11-2 to TRBJ2-5; no clear D. Trimming stripped 5 bases from V and 2 bases from J, with 6 bases between. The length of the CDR3 is 12 residues. CDR1 is SGHAT and CDR2 is FQNNGV in the germline V gene. CDR3 nucleotides: TGTGCCAGCAGCCCAACTCAAGAGACCCAGTACTTC. Its protein product is CASSPTQETQYF.